Shown below are 27 T cell receptor beta chains from a single sample sequenced in a study of CD8+ T cells in alopecia areata. Extraction of RNA preceded its reverse transcription into cDNA, which served as the sequencing template. Profiling relied on immunoSEQ multiplex PCR, and the TCRdb table lists in-frame clones only, not all of them. In the table there are some 110,000 clones, about three fifths of which are singletons. Treatment denoted: oral pan-JAK inhibitor, 5-10 mg twice daily. Sequenced material: CD8+ T cells sorted from blood, taken at week 24, from a patient treated with tofacitinib. All receptors derive from a human donor with alopecia areata.

The chain carries TRBV9 and TRBJ2-3, with 9 bases lining up with TRBD2. Looked up from germline, CDR1 is SGDLS and CDR2 is YYNGEE. The CDR3 spans 17 residues. The ends lost 0 bases at V and 2 bases at J; junction bases unmatched: 7. The CDR3 DNA is TGTGCCAGCAGCGTAGCTACGGCGGGGGGGCCCACAGATACGCAGTATTTT. It codes for CASSVATAGGPTDTQYF. Complete variable domain (other parts from reference TRBV9 and TRBJ2-3): DSGVTQTPKHLITATGQRVTLRCSPRSGDLSVYWYQQSLDQGLQFLIQYYNGEERAKGNILERFSAQQFPDLHSELNLSSLELGDSALYFCASSVATAGGPTDTQYFGPGTRLTVL.

The rearrangement joins TRBV14 to TRBJ1-2, with TRBD1 identical over 9 bases. The CDR3 loop spans 16 amino acids. Germline V CDR1 and CDR2: SGHDN, FVKESK. The trim removed 2 bases at V and 4 bases at J, leaving 8 bases unmatched. The CDR3 reads CASSQQAGQGFYGYTF. CDR3 in DNA: TGTGCCAGCAGCCAACAGGCGGGACAGGGATTCTATGGCTACACCTTC. The complete variable domain, with remaining parts taken from reference TRBV14 and TRBJ1-2, reads EAGVTQFPSHSVIEKGQTVTLRCDPISGHDNLYWYRRVMGKEIKFLLHFVKESKQDESGMPNNRFLAERTGGTYSTLKVQPAELEDSGVYFCASSQQAGQGFYGYTFGSGTRLTVV.

The rearrangement links TRBV29-1 to TRBJ2-7, with 8 bases identical to TRBD1. This CDR3 comprises 15 residues. The V and J ends lost 2 bases and 0 bases, in that order; junction bases with no gene match: 6. Germline V gene data show CDR1 as SQVTM and CDR2 as ANQGSEA. CDR3 sequence (DNA): TGCAGCGTTGAACTGGGGACAGGCTCCTCCTACGAGCAGTACTTC. This gives the protein CSVELGTGSSYEQYF.

This clone was counted at least ten times. This sequence joins TRBV27 and TRBJ2-7; 10 bases are a match to TRBD1. The germline CDR1 and CDR2 sequences are MNHEY and SMNVEV (reference sequence). This CDR3 has 17 amino acids. V was pared by 0 bases and J by 5 bases, with 10 bases of the junction left unmatched. CDR3 residues: CASSLSHLTGGFHEQYF. The CDR3 DNA is TGTGCCAGCAGTTTATCCCACCTGACAGGGGGCTTCCACGAGCAGTACTTC.

The chain is built from TRBV30 and TRBJ2-7; D ambiguous. Trimming took 3 bases from V and 1 from J, leaving 10 bases between them. Germline loops: CDR1 GTSNPN, CDR2 SVGIG (reference sequence). The CDR3 consists of 13 residues. The CDR3 is CAWSGVPSYEQYF. DNA for the CDR3: TGTGCCTGGAGCGGTGTTCCATCCTACGAGCAGTACTTC.

The chain recombines TRBV15 with TRBJ2-5, with 8 bases that match TRBD2. Trimming at V came to 5 bases and at J to 5 bases, leaving 10 bases not matched to a gene. Per germline, CDR1 LNHNV and CDR2 YYDKDF (reference sequence). The CDR3 is 15 amino acids. In DNA, the CDR3 is TGTGCCACCAGCGGCTTGACGGGGGGGCCTGAGACCCAGTACTTC. It is translated as CATSGLTGGPETQYF.

The table lists this clone with a few counts. The gene calls are TRBV4-1 and TRBJ1-5, with D perhaps matching TRBD1 (6 bases). The V and J ends lost 1 base and 5 bases respectively, with 21 bases between them. Looked up from germline, CDR1 is MGHRA and CDR2 is YSYEKL. The CDR3 has 18 residues. In DNA form, the CDR3 reads TGCGCCAGCAGCCAAGCTCTCGCCCGGCAGGGGATACATCAGCCCCAGCATTTT. Protein: CASSQALARQGIHQPQHF.

The rearrangement joins TRBV19 to TRBJ1-1; D gene uncertain. This CDR3 is built from 13 residues. Germline lookup yields CDR1 LNHDA and CDR2 SQIVND (reference sequence). V was shortened by 6 bases and J by 6 bases, with 14 bases between the two germline ends. The CDR3: CASRPPSKPEAFF. As DNA, the CDR3 is TGTGCCAGTAGGCCCCCTTCAAAGCCTGAAGCTTTCTTT. The whole variable domain, filled in from reference TRBV19 and TRBJ1-1, reads DGGITQSPKYLFRKEGQNVTLSCEQNLNHDAMYWYRQDPGQGLRLIYYSQIVNDFQKGDIAEGYSVSREKKESFPLTVTSAQKNPTAFYLCASRPPSKPEAFFGQGTRLTVV.

The chain joins TRBV15 to TRBJ1-2, with 7 bases matching TRBD1. CDR1 and CDR2 from the germline V gene are LNHNV and YYDKDF (reference sequence). Trimming took 8 bases from V and 1 from J; bases not matched to a gene: 4. The CDR3 loop spans 13 amino acids. The CDR3 DNA sequence: TGTGCCACCGAAGGGGGCGGTAACTATGGCTACACCTTC. This translates into CATEGGGNYGYTF.

This rearrangement joins TRBV5-1 to TRBJ1-1; 10 bases align to TRBD1. Germline trimming cut 0 bases from V and 7 bases from J; bases unmatched to any gene: 6. The germline V gene has CDR1 SGHRS and CDR2 YFSETQ. This CDR3 region has 15 residues. Written as DNA, the CDR3 is TGCGCCAGCAGCTTGGGGGACAGGGGTTTCATTGAAGCTTTCTTT. Translated: CASSLGDRGFIEAFF.

V and J are TRBV5-5 and TRBJ2-7; D gene uncertain. Germline CDR1 reads SGHKS; CDR2 reads YYEKEE (reference sequence). V was shortened by 4 bases and J by 2 bases, with 4 bases between the two germline ends. CDR3 size: 11 residues. The CDR3 DNA follows: TGTGCCAGCAGCCTCCCCTACGAGCAGTACTTC. Encoded protein: CASSLPYEQYF.

The chain joins TRBV4-1 to TRBJ2-7; 9 bases are shared with TRBD1. V lost 4 bases and J lost 7; bases outside the gene matches: 11. The CDR3 sequence is 15 residues long. Germline values: CDR1 MGHRA, CDR2 YSYEKL. CDR3 bases: TGCGCCAGCAGCCCAGGGGGGACAGGGAAAGGGGAGCAGTACTTC. Its protein product is CASSPGGTGKGEQYF.

This chain joins TRBV27 and TRBJ1-2; TRBD1 matches at 7 bases. Germline loops: CDR1 MNHEY, CDR2 SMNVEV (reference sequence). The J segment lost 8 bases and the V segment lost 8 bases, leaving 11 bases of the junction unmatched. The CDR3 spans 13 residues. CDR3 sequence (DNA): TGTGCCAGCGGACTTACAGGGGCGGACGGCTACACCTTC. It encodes CASGLTGADGYTF.

Details on this clone: The sample holds other DNA sequences that translate to the same CDR3. J is TRBJ2-5 and V is TRBV27; D tentatively reads TRBD1 or TRBD2 (5 bases each). This CDR3 is built from 13 residues. Germline values: CDR1 MNHEY, CDR2 SMNVEV (reference sequence). V lost 3 bases and J lost 4, with 9 bases in between. The CDR3 DNA reads TGTGCCAGCAGTTTCGCCGGGGCAGAGACCCAGTACTTC. This sequence encodes CASSFAGAETQYF.

The rearrangement links TRBV19 to TRBJ1-1; D unclear. CDR3 size: 13 residues. In germline, CDR1 is LNHDA, CDR2 SQIVND (reference sequence). V was cut by 3 bases and J by 6 bases, with 11 bases left in between. CDR3 region: CASSMVWPPEAFF. CDR3 nucleotides: TGTGCCAGTAGTATGGTGTGGCCTCCTGAAGCTTTCTTT.

The chain uses TRBV10-3 and TRBJ2-2; 10 nucleotides match TRBD2. The CDR3 is 15 amino acids. Germline CDR1 is ENHRY and CDR2 is SYGVKD. V was pared by 10 bases and J by 2 bases, with 7 bases of the junction left unmatched. CDR3 in DNA: TGTGCCACCCCCGTAGCGGGGGGAAACACCGGGGAGCTGTTTTTT. Encoded protein: CATPVAGGNTGELFF.

This clone was counted a few times. The chain's CDR3 is CASSPVGASNTEAFF. The CDR3 nucleotides read TGTGCCAGCTCTCCCGTGGGCGCCTCGAACACTGAAGCTTTCTTT. The chain couples TRBV5-4 to TRBJ1-1; no reliable D call. Trimming removed 7 bases from V and 1 base from J, with 17 bases in between. The CDR3 contains 15 residues. The germline CDR1 and CDR2 sequences are SGHNT and YYREEE (reference sequence).

In this sample, this clone turned up a few times. This chain joins TRBV23-1 and TRBJ1-2; D is perhaps TRBD1 (6 bases). TRBV23-1 is an open reading frame whose function is uncertain. The CDR3 spans 16 residues. Trimming stripped 0 bases from V and 7 bases from J, with 18 bases between. The CDR3 DNA reads as TGCGCCAGCAGTCAATCGAACCGGGAAACGGACAGTGGCTACACCTTC. It codes for CASSQSNRETDSGYTF.

This clone occurred a few times. The chain is built from TRBV27 and TRBJ1-1; weak D call: TRBD1 (5 bases). The CDR3 is 14 residues long. Trimming pared 3 bases from V and 1 base from J, leaving 9 bases between. The germline gives CDR1 MNHEY, CDR2 SMNVEV (reference sequence). The CDR3 region is CASSFGGGNTEAFF. CDR3 sequence (DNA): TGTGCCAGCAGTTTCGGGGGGGGGAACACTGAAGCTTTCTTT.

This clone was seen a handful of times. The rearrangement uses TRBV6-5 and TRBJ2-1; the D is unclear. V shed 2 bases and J shed 5 bases, with 7 bases lying between them. Germline V gene lookup returns CDR1 MNHEY and CDR2 SVGAGI. The CDR3 has 13 residues. CDR3 residues: CASSYVGNNEQFF. CDR3 nucleotide sequence: TGTGCCAGCAGTTACGTGGGGAACAATGAGCAGTTCTTC.

This chain links TRBV10-3 with TRBJ2-3; TRBD1 matches 8 bases. V was clipped by 7 bases and J by 0 bases; unmatched bases: 6. Per germline, CDR1 ENHRY and CDR2 SYGVKD. The CDR3 is made up of 15 amino acids. CDR3 nucleotide sequence: TGTGCCATCATCGGGGGACAGGCTAGCACAGATACGCAGTATTTT. This sequence encodes CAIIGGQASTDTQYF.

This chain joins TRBV30 and TRBJ1-5, with 7 bases fitting TRBD1. CDR1 GTSNPN and CDR2 SVGIG come from the germline V gene (reference sequence). This CDR3 region has 14 residues. V lost 1 base and J lost 7; bases outside the gene matches: 7. The CDR3 bases are TGTGCCTGGAGTGCCGGCAGGGGGAAGCAGCCCCAGCATTTT. Translated, it gives CAWSAGRGKQPQHF.

In this sample, this clone turned up once. The chain combines TRBV4-1 with TRBJ2-5, with D tentatively TRBD2 (6 bases). The germline V and J ends were trimmed by 1 base and 5 bases, with 20 bases remaining between them. Germline-derived CDR1 and CDR2 are MGHRA and YSYEKL. This CDR3 comprises 17 residues. This CDR3 reads CASSQGPAGRTQETQYF. The CDR3 nucleotides are TGCGCCAGCAGCCAAGGGCCCGCGGGACGGACTCAGGAGACCCAGTACTTC.

The chain carries TRBV13 and TRBJ2-2, with D unclear. The CDR3 has 13 amino acids. Germline CDR1 and CDR2: PRHDT and FYEKMQ (reference sequence). V lost 5 bases and J lost 8, with 12 bases in between. This chain's CDR3 is CASSPESWGELFF. CDR3 DNA sequence: TGTGCCAGCAGCCCGGAGTCGTGGGGGGAGCTGTTTTTT.

V is TRBV7-9 and J is TRBJ2-1; no clear D. Germline CDR1 reads SEHNR; CDR2 reads FQNEAQ (reference sequence). CDR3 length: 14 amino acids. V lost 1 base and J lost 5, with 9 bases in between. CDR3 in amino acids: CASSLEERNNEQFF. CDR3 sequence (DNA): TGTGCCAGCAGCTTAGAAGAACGGAACAATGAGCAGTTCTTC.

V and J are TRBV6-5 and TRBJ1-2; tentative D call: TRBD1 (5 bases). CDR1 is MNHEY and CDR2 is SVGAGI in the germline V gene. The CDR3 covers 11 residues. Trimming removed 4 bases from V and 8 bases from J, with 8 bases in between. The CDR3 bases are TGTGCCAGCAGTTCAGGGAGAGGCTACACCTTC. Residues: CASSSGRGYTF.

The chain combines TRBV6-1 with TRBJ1-2; D not certain. Germline CDR1 and CDR2: MNHNS and SASEGT. V lost 5 bases and J 4 bases, leaving 17 bases between the germline ends. The CDR3 sequence is 15 residues long. The CDR3 region is CASSQTDDTGYGYTF. The CDR3 nucleotides are TGTGCCAGCAGTCAAACGGACGACACCGGCTATGGCTACACCTTC.